Each of the 13 T cell receptor beta chains below was sequenced from the same sample in a study of shared clonotypes between healthy human individuals. The data were produced by immunoSEQ multiplex PCR, yet TCRdb's version contains in-frame clones alone and is incomplete. The repertoire holds under 1,100,000 clones, with more than 65% as singletons. Source material: memory CD4+ T cells sorted from blood. Subset here: CD45RA-negative fraction. Receptors originate from a man between 18 and 29 years old in good health.

This chain connects TRBV2 to TRBJ2-5; maybe TRBD2 (6 bases). Germline V gene lookup returns CDR1 SNHLY and CDR2 FYNNEI. Trimming cost V 6 bases and J 7 bases, with 12 bases left between them. The CDR3 is 12 amino acids. CDR3 sequence (DNA): TGTGCCAGCAGGGGGTACGGGGGGACCCAGTACTTC. It encodes CASRGYGGTQYF.

This rearrangement joins TRBV19 to TRBJ1-6; D gene unclear. The germline gives CDR1 LNHDA, CDR2 SQIVND (reference sequence). V lost 9 bases to trimming and J lost 7 bases, with 16 bases between them. The CDR3 length is 14 residues. In DNA, the CDR3 is TGTGCCAGCCCTCTAAGGGAAAGGAATTCACCCCTCCACTTT. This encodes CASPLRERNSPLHF.

This chain uses TRBV19 with TRBJ1-2; D is ambiguous. Germline loops: CDR1 LNHDA, CDR2 SQIVND (reference sequence). This CDR3 is built from 13 residues. V was shortened by 2 bases and J by 8 bases, with 12 bases between the two germline ends. CDR3 region: CASSIQGLVGYTF. In DNA, the CDR3 is TGTGCCAGTAGTATACAAGGGTTGGTGGGCTACACCTTC.

The rearrangement uses TRBV9 and TRBJ1-3; 8 bases agree with TRBD1. V trimming: 3 bases; J trimming: 0 bases; junction bases outside the gene matches: 11. Germline CDR1 SGDLS, CDR2 YYNGEE. The CDR3 is 18 amino acids. CDR3 coding DNA: TGTGCCAGCAGCGGCCGAGGGACAGGCGCCAGCTCTGGAAACACCATATATTTT. Protein sequence: CASSGRGTGASSGNTIYF.

The gene calls are TRBV25-1 and TRBJ2-3; D is uncertain. The V and J ends lost 11 bases and 0 bases respectively, with 9 bases between them. CDR3 length: 12 residues. The V gene's germline CDR1 is MGHDK and CDR2 SYGVNS. The CDR3 protein is CASQGSTDTQYF. The CDR3 region has the DNA TGTGCCTCCCAAGGGAGCACAGATACGCAGTATTTT.

This clone was seen a handful of times. The V call is TRBV7-9, the J call TRBJ1-2; D unclear. This CDR3 has 16 amino acids. From germline, CDR1 is SEHNR and CDR2 FQNEAQ (reference sequence). Deletions cut 0 bases from V and 5 bases from J, with 16 bases between. The CDR3 is CASSLAPLGSTYGYTF. The CDR3 region has the DNA TGTGCCAGCAGCTTAGCCCCCCTCGGTTCGACGTATGGCTACACCTTC.

This clone has more than one count but fewer than ten. This chain joins TRBV28 and TRBJ2-4, with D possibly being TRBD1 or TRBD2 (5 bases each). The V and J ends lost 10 bases and 6 bases respectively, with 22 bases between them. This CDR3 region has 15 residues. In germline, CDR1 is MDHEN, CDR2 SYDVKM. Written as DNA, the CDR3 is TGTGCCACCATGGGGACGGGGATCTGGGGAAACATTCAGTACTTC. Translated, it gives CATMGTGIWGNIQYF.

The chain has TRBV12-5 and TRBJ1-1; TRBD1 agrees at 11 bases. Germline V gives CDR1 LGHNT, CDR2 FRNRAP. The ends lost 7 bases at V and 5 bases at J; junction bases unmatched: 3. This CDR3 contains 13 residues. The CDR3 reads CASDGTGGTEAFF. As DNA, the CDR3 is TGTGCTAGTGACGGGACAGGGGGAACTGAAGCTTTCTTT.

This clone has just one count. This sequence joins TRBV7-2 and TRBJ2-3; 14 bases are a match to TRBD2. The CDR3 totals 16 residues. Trimming cost V 3 bases and J 4 bases; bases outside gene matches: 3. Germline-derived CDR1 and CDR2 are SGHTA and FQGNSA. The CDR3: CASSLTSGRDADTQYF. The CDR3 DNA reads TGTGCCAGCAGCTTGACTAGCGGGAGGGACGCAGATACGCAGTATTTT. Looking up the rest from reference TRBV7-2 and TRBJ2-3 gives the full variable domain: GAGVSQSPSNKVTEKGKDVELRCDPISGHTALYWYRQSLGQGLEFLIYFQGNSAPDKSGLPSDRFSAERTGGSVSTLTIQRTQQEDSAVYLCASSLTSGRDADTQYFGPGTRLTVL.

This rearrangement joins TRBV6-6 to TRBJ1-3, with D unclear. Trimming shortened V by 0 bases and J by 2 bases, and 11 bases separated the two germline ends. From germline, CDR1 is MNHNY and CDR2 SVGAGI (reference sequence). The CDR3 loop spans 16 amino acids. The CDR3 DNA follows: TGTGCCAGCAGTTACTCAGCCCCGGCGACTGGAAACACCATATATTTT. This encodes CASSYSAPATGNTIYF.

The genes are TRBV6-6 and TRBJ2-7; 13 bases align to TRBD2. Germline V gene lookup returns CDR1 MNHNY and CDR2 SVGAGI (reference sequence). The CDR3 extends over 13 amino acids. After removal of 8 bases from V and 6 bases from J, the junction contained 4 bases not matched to a gene. CDR3 sequence: CASRTSGGVEQYF. The DNA of the CDR3 is TGTGCCAGCCGGACTAGCGGGGGCGTCGAGCAGTACTTC.

This rearrangement joins TRBV7-2 to TRBJ2-3; D unclear. This CDR3 has 16 amino acids. The V and J ends lost 0 bases and 10 bases respectively, with 20 bases between them. CDR1 and CDR2 from the germline V gene are SGHTA and FQGNSA. CDR3 coding DNA: TGTGCCAGCAGCTTAGCCTCGCCTATGGATACGAAGGCGCAGTATTTT. Translated, it gives CASSLASPMDTKAQYF.

The gene calls are TRBV2 and TRBJ1-1, with 8 bases matching TRBD1. Per germline, CDR1 SNHLY and CDR2 FYNNEI. The CDR3 consists of 15 residues. V shed 8 bases and J 4 bases; nucleotides not matched to a gene: 12. CDR3 sequence (DNA): TGTGCCAGCGGTCCCAAGGGACAGGCGGCCACTGAAGCTTTCTTT. Translation: CASGPKGQAATEAFF.